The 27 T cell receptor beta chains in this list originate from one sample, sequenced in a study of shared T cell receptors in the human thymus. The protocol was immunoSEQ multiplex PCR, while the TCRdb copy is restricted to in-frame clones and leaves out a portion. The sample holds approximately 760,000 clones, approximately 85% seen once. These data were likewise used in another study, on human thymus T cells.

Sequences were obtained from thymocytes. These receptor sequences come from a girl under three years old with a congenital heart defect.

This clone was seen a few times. The CDR3 coding sequence is TGTGCCAGCAGCCACACAGGGGCTTCCTCCTACGAGCAGTACTTC. It codes for CASSHTGASSYEQYF. The V gene is TRBV7-9, the J gene TRBJ2-7, with 7 bases fitting TRBD1. J lost 0 bases, V lost 5 bases, and 7 bases had no gene match. The CDR3 spans 15 residues. Per germline, CDR1 SEHNR and CDR2 FQNEAQ (reference sequence).

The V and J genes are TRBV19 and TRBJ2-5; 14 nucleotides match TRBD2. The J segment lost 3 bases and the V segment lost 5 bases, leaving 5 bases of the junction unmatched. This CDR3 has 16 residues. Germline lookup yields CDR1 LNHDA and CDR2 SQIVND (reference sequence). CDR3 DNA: TGTGCCAGTAGTGTGGAGGGACTAGCGGGGGAAGAGACCCAGTACTTC. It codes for CASSVEGLAGEETQYF.

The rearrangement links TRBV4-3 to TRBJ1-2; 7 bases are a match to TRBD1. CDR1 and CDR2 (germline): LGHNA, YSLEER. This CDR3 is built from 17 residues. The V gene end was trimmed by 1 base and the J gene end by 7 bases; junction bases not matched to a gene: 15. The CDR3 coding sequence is TGCGCCAGCAGCCAAGTCCCCCGCCCCGAGGGGGCTGGTGGCTACACCTTC. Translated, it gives CASSQVPRPEGAGGYTF.

The CDR3 DNA is TGTGCCAGCAGCGAGTGGGACAGGGAAGGCTACTCCACTGAAGCTTTCTTT. Translating it yields CASSEWDREGYSTEAFF. The rearrangement uses TRBV9 and TRBJ1-1, with 9 nucleotides matching TRBD1. Germline assignment: CDR1 SGDLS and CDR2 YYNGEE. The CDR3 runs to 17 residues. J was trimmed by 4 bases and V by 3 bases; bases with no gene match: 13.

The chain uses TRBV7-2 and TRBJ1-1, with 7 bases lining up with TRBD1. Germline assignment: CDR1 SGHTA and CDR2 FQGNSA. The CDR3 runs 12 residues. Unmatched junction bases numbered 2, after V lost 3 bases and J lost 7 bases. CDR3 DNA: TGTGCCAGCAGCTTTACAGGGGATGAAGCTTTCTTT. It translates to CASSFTGDEAFF.

CDR3 nucleotide sequence: TGTGCCAGCTCTCTCCCACGGGGAGGAGGGCTTTACGAGCAGTACTTC. Protein sequence: CASSLPRGGGLYEQYF. This sequence joins TRBV18 and TRBJ2-7; D is possibly TRBD2 (6 bases). Trimming removed 6 bases at V and 4 bases at J, with 22 bases between. From germline, CDR1 is KGHSH and CDR2 LQKENI. This CDR3 spans 16 amino acids. Filled out from reference TRBV18 and TRBJ2-7, the complete variable domain reads NAGVMQNPRHLVRRRGQEARLRCSPMKGHSHVYWYRQLPEEGLKFMVYLQKENIIDESGMPKERFSAEFPKEGPSILRIQQVVRGDSAAYFCASSLPRGGGLYEQYFGPGTRLTVT.

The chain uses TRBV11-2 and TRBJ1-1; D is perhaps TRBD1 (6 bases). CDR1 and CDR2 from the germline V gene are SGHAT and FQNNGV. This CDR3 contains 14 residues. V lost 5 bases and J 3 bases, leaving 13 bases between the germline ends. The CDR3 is CASSRDTKDTEAFF. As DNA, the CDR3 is TGTGCCAGCAGCCGGGACACTAAAGACACTGAAGCTTTCTTT.

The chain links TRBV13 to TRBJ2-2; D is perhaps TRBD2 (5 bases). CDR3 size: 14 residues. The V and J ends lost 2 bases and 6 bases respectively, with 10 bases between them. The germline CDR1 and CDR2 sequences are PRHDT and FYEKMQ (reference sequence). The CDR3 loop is CASSLYGVAGELFF. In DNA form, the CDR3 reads TGTGCCAGCAGCTTATACGGGGTGGCCGGGGAGCTGTTTTTT. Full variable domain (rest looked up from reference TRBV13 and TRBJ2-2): AAGVIQSPRHLIKEKRETATLKCYPIPRHDTVYWYQQGPGQDPQFLISFYEKMQSDKGSIPDRFSAQQFSDYHSELNMSSLELGDSALYFCASSLYGVAGELFFGEGSRLTVL.

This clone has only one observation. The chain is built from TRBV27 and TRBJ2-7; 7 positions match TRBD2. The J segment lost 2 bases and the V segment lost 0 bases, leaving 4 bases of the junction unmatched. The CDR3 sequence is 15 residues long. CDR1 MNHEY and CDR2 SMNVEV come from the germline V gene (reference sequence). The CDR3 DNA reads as TGTGCCAGCAGTTTATCGGCGGGGGTTGCCTACGAGCAGTACTTC. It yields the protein CASSLSAGVAYEQYF.

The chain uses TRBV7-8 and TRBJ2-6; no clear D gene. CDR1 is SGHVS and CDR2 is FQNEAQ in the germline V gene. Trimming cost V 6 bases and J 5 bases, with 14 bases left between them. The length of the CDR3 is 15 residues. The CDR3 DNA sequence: TGTGCCAGCAGATATCCTCCCCCTTGGGCCAACGTCCTGACTTTC. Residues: CASRYPPPWANVLTF.

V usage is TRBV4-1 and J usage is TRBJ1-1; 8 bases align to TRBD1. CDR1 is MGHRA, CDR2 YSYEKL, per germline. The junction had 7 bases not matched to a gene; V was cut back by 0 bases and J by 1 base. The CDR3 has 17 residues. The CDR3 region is CASSQEGQGPGNTEAFF. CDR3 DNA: TGCGCCAGCAGCCAAGAAGGACAGGGACCGGGGAACACTGAAGCTTTCTTT.

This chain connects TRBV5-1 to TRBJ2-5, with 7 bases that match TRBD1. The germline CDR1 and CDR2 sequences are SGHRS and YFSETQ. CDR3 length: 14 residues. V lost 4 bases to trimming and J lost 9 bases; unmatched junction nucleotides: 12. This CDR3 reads CASSAHRGKGSQYF. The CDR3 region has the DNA TGCGCCAGCAGCGCGCACAGGGGAAAGGGGTCCCAGTACTTC. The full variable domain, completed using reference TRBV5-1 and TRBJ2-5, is KAGVTQTPRYLIKTRGQQVTLSCSPISGHRSVSWYQQTPGQGLQFLFEYFSETQRNKGNFPGRFSGRQFSNSRSEMNVSTLELGDSALYLCASSAHRGKGSQYFGPGTRLLVL.

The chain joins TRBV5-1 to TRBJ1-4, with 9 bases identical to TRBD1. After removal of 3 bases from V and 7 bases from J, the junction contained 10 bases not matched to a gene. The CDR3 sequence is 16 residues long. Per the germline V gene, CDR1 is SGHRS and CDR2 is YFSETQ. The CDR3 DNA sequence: TGCGCCAGCAGCTATACCTCGGACAGGGGTGGTGAAAAACTGTTTTTT. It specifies CASSYTSDRGGEKLFF. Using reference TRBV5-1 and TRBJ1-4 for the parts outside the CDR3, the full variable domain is KAGVTQTPRYLIKTRGQQVTLSCSPISGHRSVSWYQQTPGQGLQFLFEYFSETQRNKGNFPGRFSGRQFSNSRSEMNVSTLELGDSALYLCASSYTSDRGGEKLFFGSGTQLSVL.

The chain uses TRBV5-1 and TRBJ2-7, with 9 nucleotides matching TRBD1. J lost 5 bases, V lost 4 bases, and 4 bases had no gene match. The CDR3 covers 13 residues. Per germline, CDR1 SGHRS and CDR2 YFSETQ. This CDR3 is CASSLDRGHEQYF. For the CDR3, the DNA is TGCGCCAGCAGCCTGGACAGGGGCCACGAGCAGTACTTC.

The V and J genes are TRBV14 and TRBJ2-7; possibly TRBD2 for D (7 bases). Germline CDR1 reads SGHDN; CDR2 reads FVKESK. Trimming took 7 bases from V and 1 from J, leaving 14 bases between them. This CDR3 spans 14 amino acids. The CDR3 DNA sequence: TGTGCCAGCAACGCAGGGGAGGGGTCCTACGAGCAGTACTTC. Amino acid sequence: CASNAGEGSYEQYF.

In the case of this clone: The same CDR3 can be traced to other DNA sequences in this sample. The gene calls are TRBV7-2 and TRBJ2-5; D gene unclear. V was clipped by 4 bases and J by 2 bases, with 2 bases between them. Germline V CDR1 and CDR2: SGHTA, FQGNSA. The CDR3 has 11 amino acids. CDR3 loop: CASSSQETQYF. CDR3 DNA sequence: TGTGCCAGCAGCTCGCAAGAGACCCAGTACTTC.

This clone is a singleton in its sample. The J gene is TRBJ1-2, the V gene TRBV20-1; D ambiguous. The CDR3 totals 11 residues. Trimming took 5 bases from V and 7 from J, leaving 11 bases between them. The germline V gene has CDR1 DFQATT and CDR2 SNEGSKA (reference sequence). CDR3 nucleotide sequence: TGCAGTGCTCCCGGGTCGCGTGGCTACACCTTC. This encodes CSAPGSRGYTF.

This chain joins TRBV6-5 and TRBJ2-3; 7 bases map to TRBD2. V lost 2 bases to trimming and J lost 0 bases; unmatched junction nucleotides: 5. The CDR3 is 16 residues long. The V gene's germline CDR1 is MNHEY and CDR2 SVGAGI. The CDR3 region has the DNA TGTGCCAGCAGTTACGCGAGCGGGGTGAGCACAGATACGCAGTATTTT. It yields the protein CASSYASGVSTDTQYF.

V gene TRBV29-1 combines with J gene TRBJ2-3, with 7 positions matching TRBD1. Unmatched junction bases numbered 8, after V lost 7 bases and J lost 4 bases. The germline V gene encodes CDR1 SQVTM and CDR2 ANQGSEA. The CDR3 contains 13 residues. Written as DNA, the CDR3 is TGCAGCGCGCACAGGGGTGGGGCAGATACGCAGTATTTT. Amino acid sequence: CSAHRGGADTQYF.

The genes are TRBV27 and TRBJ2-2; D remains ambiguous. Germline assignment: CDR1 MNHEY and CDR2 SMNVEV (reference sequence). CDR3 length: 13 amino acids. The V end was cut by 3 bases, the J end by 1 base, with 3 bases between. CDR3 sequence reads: CASSFRNTGELFF. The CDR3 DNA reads TGTGCCAGCAGTTTCCGGAACACCGGGGAGCTGTTTTTT.

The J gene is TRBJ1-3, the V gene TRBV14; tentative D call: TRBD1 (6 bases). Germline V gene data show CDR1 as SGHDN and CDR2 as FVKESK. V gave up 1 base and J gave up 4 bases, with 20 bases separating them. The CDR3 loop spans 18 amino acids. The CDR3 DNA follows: TGTGCCAGCAGCCAAGGGCGGACAGATCCCTTTTTCGGAAACACCATATATTTT. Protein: CASSQGRTDPFFGNTIYF.

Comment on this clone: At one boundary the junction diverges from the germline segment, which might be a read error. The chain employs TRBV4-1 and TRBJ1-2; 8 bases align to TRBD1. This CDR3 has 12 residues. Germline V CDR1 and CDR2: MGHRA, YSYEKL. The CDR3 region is CASSHRGPPLLF. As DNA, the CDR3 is TGCGCCAGCAGCCACAGGGGGCCACCACTCCTCTTC.

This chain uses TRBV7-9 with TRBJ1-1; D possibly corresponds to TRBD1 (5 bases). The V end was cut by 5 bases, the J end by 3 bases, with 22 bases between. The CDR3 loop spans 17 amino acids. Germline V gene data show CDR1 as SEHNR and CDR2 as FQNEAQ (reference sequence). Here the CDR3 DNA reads TGTGCCAGCAGCCAAGGGGAGGTGACAGAAGTCGACACTGAAGCTTTCTTT. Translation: CASSQGEVTEVDTEAFF.

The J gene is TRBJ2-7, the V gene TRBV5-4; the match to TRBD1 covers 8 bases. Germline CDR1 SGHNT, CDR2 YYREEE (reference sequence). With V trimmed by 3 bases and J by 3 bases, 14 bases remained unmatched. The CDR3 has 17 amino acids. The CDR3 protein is CASSWDQQTGALYEQYF. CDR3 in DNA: TGTGCCAGCAGCTGGGACCAACAGACAGGGGCCCTCTACGAGCAGTACTTC.

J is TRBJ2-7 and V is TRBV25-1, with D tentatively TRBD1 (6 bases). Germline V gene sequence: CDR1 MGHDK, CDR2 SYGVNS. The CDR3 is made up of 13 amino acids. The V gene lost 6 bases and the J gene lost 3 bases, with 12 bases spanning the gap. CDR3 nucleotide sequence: TGTGCCAGCAGCCCGGGACATATCTACGAGCAGTACTTC. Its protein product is CASSPGHIYEQYF.

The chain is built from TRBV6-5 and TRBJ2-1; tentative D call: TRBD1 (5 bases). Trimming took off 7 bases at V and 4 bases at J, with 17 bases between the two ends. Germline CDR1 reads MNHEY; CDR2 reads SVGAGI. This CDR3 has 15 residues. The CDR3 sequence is CASTHRRTPYNEQFF. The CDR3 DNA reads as TGTGCCAGCACCCACCGGCGGACACCGTACAATGAGCAGTTCTTC.

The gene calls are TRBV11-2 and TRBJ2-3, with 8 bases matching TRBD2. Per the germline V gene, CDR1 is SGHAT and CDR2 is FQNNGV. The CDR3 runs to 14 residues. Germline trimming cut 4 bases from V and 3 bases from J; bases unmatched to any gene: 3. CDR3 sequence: CASSSLAATDTQYF. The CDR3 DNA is TGTGCCAGCAGCTCACTAGCGGCGACAGATACGCAGTATTTT.